A single T cell receptor (beta chain) is shown here with its context. The protocol was immunoSEQ multiplex PCR, while the TCRdb copy is restricted to in-frame clones and leaves out a portion. Of millions of clones listed, about 92% are singletons. In germline, CDR1 is SGHAT, CDR2 FQNNGV. The CDR3 length is 15 residues. V was clipped by 2 bases and J by 2 bases, with 12 bases between them. The data stem from a study of shared clonotypes between healthy human individuals. The V gene is TRBV11-2, the J gene TRBJ1-1; possible D gene TRBD1, 6 bases. The clonotype comes from a man in his late teens or twenties in good health. Material for sequencing was naive CD4+ T cells sorted from blood. The subset denotes: CD45RA+ positively selected. In DNA form, the CDR3 reads TGTGCCAGCAGCTTACTGGGACAATCTAACACTGAAGCTTTCTTT. Its protein product is CASSLLGQSNTEAFF. Based on the CDR3 plus reference TRBV11-2 and TRBJ1-1, the full variable domain is EAGVAQSPRYKIIEKRQSVAFWCNPISGHATLYWYQQILGQGPKLLIQFQNNGVVDDSQLPKDRFSAERLKGVDSTLKIQPAKLEDSAVYLCASSLLGQSNTEAFFGQGTRLTVV.